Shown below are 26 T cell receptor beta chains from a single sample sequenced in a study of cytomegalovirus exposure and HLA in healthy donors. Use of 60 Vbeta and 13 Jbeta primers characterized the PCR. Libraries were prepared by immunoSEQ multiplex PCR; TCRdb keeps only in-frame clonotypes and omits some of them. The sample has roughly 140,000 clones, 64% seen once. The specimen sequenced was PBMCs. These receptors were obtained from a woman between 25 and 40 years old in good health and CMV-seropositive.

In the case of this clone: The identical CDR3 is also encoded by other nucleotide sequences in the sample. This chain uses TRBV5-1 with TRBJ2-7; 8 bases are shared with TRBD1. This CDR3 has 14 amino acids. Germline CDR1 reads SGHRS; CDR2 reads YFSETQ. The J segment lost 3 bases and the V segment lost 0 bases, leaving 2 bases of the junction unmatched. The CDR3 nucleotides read TGCGCCAGCAGCTTGGGTACAGGGGGCTACGAGCAGTACTTC. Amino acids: CASSLGTGGYEQYF.

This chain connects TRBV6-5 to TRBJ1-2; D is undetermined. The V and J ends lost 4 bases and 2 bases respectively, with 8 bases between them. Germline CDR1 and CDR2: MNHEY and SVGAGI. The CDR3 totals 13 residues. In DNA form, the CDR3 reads TGTGCCAGCAGTTTGAGCAGGAACTATGGCTACACCTTC. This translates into CASSLSRNYGYTF.

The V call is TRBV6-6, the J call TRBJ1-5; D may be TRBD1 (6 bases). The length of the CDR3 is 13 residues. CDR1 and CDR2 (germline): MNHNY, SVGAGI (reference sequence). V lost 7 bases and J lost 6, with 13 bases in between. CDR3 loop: CASTPGESQPQHF. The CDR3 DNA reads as TGTGCCAGCACCCCAGGGGAAAGTCAGCCCCAGCATTTT.

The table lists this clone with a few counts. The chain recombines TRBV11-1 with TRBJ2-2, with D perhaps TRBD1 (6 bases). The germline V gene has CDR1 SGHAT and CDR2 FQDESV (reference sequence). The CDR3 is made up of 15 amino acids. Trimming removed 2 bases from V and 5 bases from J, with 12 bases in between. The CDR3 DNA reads TGTGCCAGCAGCTTAACAGGGAGCCGAACCGGGGAGCTGTTTTTT. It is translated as CASSLTGSRTGELFF.

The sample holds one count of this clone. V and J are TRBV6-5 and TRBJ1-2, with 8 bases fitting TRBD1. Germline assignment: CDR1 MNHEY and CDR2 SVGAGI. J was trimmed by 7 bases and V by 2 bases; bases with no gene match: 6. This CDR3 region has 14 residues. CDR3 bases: TGTGCCAGCAGTTACCGGACAGGGTACGGTGGCTACACCTTC. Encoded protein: CASSYRTGYGGYTF.

Here the CDR3 reads CASSPLAGQPQHF. The CDR3, as DNA: TGTGCCAGCAGCCCCTTAGCTGGGCAGCCCCAGCATTTT. This chain links TRBV6-6 with TRBJ1-5; no clear D. Trimming cost V 6 bases and J 7 bases, with 13 bases left between them. The CDR3 has 13 amino acids. Per germline, CDR1 MNHNY and CDR2 SVGAGI (reference sequence).

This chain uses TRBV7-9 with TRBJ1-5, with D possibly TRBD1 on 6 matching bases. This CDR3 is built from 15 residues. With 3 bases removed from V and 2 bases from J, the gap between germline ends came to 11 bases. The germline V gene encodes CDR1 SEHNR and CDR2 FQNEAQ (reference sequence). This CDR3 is CASSLGEGGNQPQHF. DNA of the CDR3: TGTGCCAGCAGCTTGGGTGAGGGGGGCAATCAGCCCCAGCATTTT. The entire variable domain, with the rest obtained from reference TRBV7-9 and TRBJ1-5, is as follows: DTGVSQNPRHKITKRGQNVTFRCDPISEHNRLYWYRQTLGQGPEFLTYFQNEAQLEKSRLLSDRFSAERPKGSFSTLEIQRTEQGDSAMYLCASSLGEGGNQPQHFGDGTRLSIL.

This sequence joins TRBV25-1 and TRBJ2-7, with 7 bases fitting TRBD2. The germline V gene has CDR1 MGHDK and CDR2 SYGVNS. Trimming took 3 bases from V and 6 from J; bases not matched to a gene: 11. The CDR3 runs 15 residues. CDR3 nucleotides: TGTGCCAGCAGTGATCTCGCGGGAGTGGCTCGCGAGCAGTACTTC. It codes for CASSDLAGVAREQYF.

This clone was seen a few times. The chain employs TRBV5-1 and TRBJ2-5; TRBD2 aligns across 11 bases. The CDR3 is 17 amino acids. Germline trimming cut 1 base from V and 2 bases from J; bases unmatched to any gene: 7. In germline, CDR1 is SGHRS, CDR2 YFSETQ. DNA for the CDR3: TGCGCCAGCAGCTTGAGGGGTACTAGCGGGGGTCAAGAGACCCAGTACTTC. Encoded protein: CASSLRGTSGGQETQYF.

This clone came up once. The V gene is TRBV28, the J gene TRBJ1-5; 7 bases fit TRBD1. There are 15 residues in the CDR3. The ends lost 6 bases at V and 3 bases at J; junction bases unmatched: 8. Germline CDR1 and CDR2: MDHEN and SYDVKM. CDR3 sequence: CASRQETGDNQPQHF. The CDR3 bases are TGTGCCAGCAGACAGGAAACAGGGGACAATCAGCCCCAGCATTTT. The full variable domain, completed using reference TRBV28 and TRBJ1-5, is DVKVTQSSRYLVKRTGEKVFLECVQDMDHENMFWYRQDPGLGLRLIYFSYDVKMKEKGDIPEGYSVSREKKERFSLILESASTNQTSMYLCASRQETGDNQPQHFGDGTRLSIL.

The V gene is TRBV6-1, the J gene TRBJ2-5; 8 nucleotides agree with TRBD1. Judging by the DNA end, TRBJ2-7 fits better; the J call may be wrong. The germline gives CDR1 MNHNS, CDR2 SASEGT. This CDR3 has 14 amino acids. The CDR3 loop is CASSGRDRYYEQYF. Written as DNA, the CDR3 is TGTGCCAGCAGTGGCCGGGACAGGTACTACGAGCAGTACTTC.

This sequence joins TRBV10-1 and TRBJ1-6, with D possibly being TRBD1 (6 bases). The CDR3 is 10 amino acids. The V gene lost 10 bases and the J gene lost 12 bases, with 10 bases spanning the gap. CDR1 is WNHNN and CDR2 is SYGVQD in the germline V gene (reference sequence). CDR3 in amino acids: CATHRVPLHF. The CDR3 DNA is TGCGCCACCCACAGGGTACCCCTCCACTTT.

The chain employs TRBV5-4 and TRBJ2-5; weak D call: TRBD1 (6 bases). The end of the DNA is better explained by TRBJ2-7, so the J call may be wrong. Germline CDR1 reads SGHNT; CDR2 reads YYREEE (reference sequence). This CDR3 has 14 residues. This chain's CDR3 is CASRGAGQLYEQYF. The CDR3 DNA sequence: TGTGCCAGCAGGGGGGCCGGACAGCTCTACGAGCAGTACTTC.

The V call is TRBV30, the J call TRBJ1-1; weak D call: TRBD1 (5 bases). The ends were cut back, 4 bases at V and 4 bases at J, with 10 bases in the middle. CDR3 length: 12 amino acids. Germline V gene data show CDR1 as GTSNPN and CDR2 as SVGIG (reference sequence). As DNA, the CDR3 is TGTGCCTGGACGGGGGATAGCACTGAAGCTTTCTTT. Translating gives CAWTGDSTEAFF.

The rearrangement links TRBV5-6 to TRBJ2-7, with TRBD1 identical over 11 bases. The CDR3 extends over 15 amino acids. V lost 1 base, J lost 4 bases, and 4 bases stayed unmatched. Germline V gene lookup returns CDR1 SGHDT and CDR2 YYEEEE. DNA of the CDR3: TGTGCCAGCAGCTTGATGGGACAGGGGGATTACGAGCAGTACTTC. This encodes CASSLMGQGDYEQYF.

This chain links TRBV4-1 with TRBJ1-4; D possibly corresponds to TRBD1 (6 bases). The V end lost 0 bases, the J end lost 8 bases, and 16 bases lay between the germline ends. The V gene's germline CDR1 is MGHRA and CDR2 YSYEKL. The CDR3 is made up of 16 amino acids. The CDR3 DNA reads TGCGCCAGCAGCCAAGATTCAGGCAGGGGAGTGGAAAAACTGTTTTTT. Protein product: CASSQDSGRGVEKLFF.

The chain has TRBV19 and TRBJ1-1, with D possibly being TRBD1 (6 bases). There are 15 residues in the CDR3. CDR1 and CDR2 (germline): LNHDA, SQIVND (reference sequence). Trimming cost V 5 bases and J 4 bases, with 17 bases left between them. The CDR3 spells CASSVQGREGTEAFF. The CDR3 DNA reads TGTGCCAGTAGTGTACAGGGCCGGGAGGGCACTGAAGCTTTCTTT.

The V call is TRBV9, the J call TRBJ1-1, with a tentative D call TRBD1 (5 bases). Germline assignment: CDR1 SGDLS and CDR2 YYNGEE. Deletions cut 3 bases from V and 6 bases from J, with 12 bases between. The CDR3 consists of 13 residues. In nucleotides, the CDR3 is TGTGCCAGCAGCGGACACCAGGGATCTGAAGCTTTCTTT. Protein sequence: CASSGHQGSEAFF. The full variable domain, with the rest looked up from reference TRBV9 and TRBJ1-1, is DSGVTQTPKHLITATGQRVTLRCSPRSGDLSVYWYQQSLDQGLQFLIQYYNGEERAKGNILERFSAQQFPDLHSELNLSSLELGDSALYFCASSGHQGSEAFFGQGTRLTVV.

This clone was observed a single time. CDR3 protein: CASSVSRGLGEQYF. The CDR3 DNA sequence: TGTGCCAGCAGCGTCTCCAGGGGTTTGGGCGAGCAGTACTTC. The chain joins TRBV9 to TRBJ2-7; a weak D match, TRBD1 (6 bases). This CDR3 has 14 residues. Germline CDR1 SGDLS, CDR2 YYNGEE. Trimming stripped 2 bases from V and 6 bases from J, with 15 bases between. The whole variable domain, remainder taken from reference TRBV9 and TRBJ2-7, is DSGVTQTPKHLITATGQRVTLRCSPRSGDLSVYWYQQSLDQGLQFLIQYYNGEERAKGNILERFSAQQFPDLHSELNLSSLELGDSALYFCASSVSRGLGEQYFGPGTRLTVT.

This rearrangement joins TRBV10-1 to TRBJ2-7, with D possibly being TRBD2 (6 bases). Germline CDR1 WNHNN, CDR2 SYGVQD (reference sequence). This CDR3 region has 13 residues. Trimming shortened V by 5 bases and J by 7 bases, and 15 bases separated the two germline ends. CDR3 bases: TGCGCCAGCAGTCCCCGGGACTCGGGTGAGCAGTACTTC. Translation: CASSPRDSGEQYF.

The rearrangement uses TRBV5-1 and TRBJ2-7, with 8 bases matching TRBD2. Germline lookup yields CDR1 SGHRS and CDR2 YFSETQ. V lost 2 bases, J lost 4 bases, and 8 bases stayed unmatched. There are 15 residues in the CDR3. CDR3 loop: CASSFFSGVIYEQYF. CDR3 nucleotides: TGCGCCAGCAGCTTTTTTAGCGGGGTTATATACGAGCAGTACTTC.

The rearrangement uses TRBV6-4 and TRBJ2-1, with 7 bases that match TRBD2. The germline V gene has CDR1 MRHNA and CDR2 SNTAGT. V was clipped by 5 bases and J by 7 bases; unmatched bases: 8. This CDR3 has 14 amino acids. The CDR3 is CASSSRPGGNEQFF. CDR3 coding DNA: TGTGCCAGCAGTTCCCGACCCGGGGGGAATGAGCAGTTCTTC.

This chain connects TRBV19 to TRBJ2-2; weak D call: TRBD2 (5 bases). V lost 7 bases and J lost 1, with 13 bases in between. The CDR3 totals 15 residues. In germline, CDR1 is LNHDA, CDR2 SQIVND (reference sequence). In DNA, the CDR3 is TGTGCCAGTACTCTTGCGGGTCTGAACACCGGGGAGCTGTTTTTT. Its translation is CASTLAGLNTGELFF.

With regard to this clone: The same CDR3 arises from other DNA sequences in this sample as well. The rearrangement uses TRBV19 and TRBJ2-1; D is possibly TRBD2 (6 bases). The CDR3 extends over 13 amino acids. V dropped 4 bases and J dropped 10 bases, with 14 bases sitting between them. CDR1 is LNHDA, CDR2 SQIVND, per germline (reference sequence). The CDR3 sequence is CASSTTPGGEQFF. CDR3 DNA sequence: TGTGCCAGTAGTACAACCCCTGGGGGGGAGCAGTTCTTC.

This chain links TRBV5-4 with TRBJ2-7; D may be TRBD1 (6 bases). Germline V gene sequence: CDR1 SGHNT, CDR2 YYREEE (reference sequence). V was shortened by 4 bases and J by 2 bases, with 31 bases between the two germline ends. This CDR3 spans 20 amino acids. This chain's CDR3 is CASSIPRRDKDFIPTYEQYF. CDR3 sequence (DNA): TGTGCCAGCAGCATCCCGAGAAGGGACAAGGACTTCATCCCAACCTACGAGCAGTACTTC.

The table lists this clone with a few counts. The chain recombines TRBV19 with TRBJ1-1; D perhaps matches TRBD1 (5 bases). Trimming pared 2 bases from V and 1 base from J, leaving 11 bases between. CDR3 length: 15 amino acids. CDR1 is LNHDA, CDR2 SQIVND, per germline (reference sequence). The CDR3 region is CASSIRLGQNTEAFF. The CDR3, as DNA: TGTGCCAGTAGTATAAGGCTAGGACAGAACACTGAAGCTTTCTTT.